Presented here are 20 T cell receptor beta chains from one specimen sequenced in a study of T cells in localized non-small cell lung cancer. Using immunoSEQ multiplex PCR, the repertoire was profiled, and TCRdb retains in-frame clones only, with some absent. The top ten hold about 1% of the sample, which has around 26,000 clones, about nine tenths seen once. The input for sequencing was peripheral blood, taken before any cancer treatment. These receptors all stem from a woman aged 35-75 years with stage I lung adenocarcinoma.

The CDR3 protein is CASSPYIPDSYGYTF. The DNA of the CDR3 is TGTGCCAGCAGCCCCTACATTCCCGACAGCTATGGCTACACCTTC. This rearrangement joins TRBV7-2 to TRBJ1-2; perhaps TRBD1 as D (5 bases). The V end was cut by 5 bases, the J end by 4 bases, with 17 bases between. CDR1 and CDR2 (germline): SGHTA, FQGNSA. The CDR3 sequence is 15 residues long.

The rearrangement joins TRBV7-6 to TRBJ1-6, with D perhaps matching TRBD1 (6 bases). This CDR3 is built from 14 residues. In germline, CDR1 is SGHVS, CDR2 FNYEAQ. Trimming stripped 5 bases from V and 10 bases from J, with 15 bases between. CDR3 nucleotide sequence: TGTGCCAGCAGCCCTCAGGGGTCAGGATCACCCCTCCACTTT. Translated: CASSPQGSGSPLHF.

This rearrangement joins TRBV6-1 to TRBJ1-2, with 8 bases aligning to TRBD1. CDR3 length: 13 amino acids. Per the germline V gene, CDR1 is MNHNS and CDR2 is SASEGT. V shed 4 bases, J shed 8 bases, and the junction held 6 bases outside the gene matches. CDR3 sequence (DNA): TGTGCCAGCAGTGCGGACAGGGCGGGGGGCTACACCTTC. This codes for CASSADRAGGYTF.

The chain uses TRBV9 and TRBJ1-4; no firm D call. Germline V gene lookup returns CDR1 SGDLS and CDR2 YYNGEE. V was cut by 1 base and J by 8 bases, with 9 bases left in between. This CDR3 is built from 13 residues. The DNA of the CDR3 is TGTGCCAGCAGCGTAAATTCTCACGAAAAACTGTTTTTT. Translated, it gives CASSVNSHEKLFF. Looking up the rest from reference TRBV9 and TRBJ1-4 gives the full variable domain: DSGVTQTPKHLITATGQRVTLRCSPRSGDLSVYWYQQSLDQGLQFLIQYYNGEERAKGNILERFSAQQFPDLHSELNLSSLELGDSALYFCASSVNSHEKLFFGSGTQLSVL.

The chain uses TRBV30 and TRBJ2-2; 12 positions agree with TRBD2. This CDR3 is built from 18 residues. Trimming took 2 bases from V and 7 from J; bases not matched to a gene: 14. The V gene's germline CDR1 is GTSNPN and CDR2 SVGIG (reference sequence). CDR3 coding DNA: TGTGCCTGGAGTCCCCGGACTAGCGGGAAGGTTCGCCTCGGGGAGCTGTTTTTT. Translating gives CAWSPRTSGKVRLGELFF.

V gene TRBV7-2 combines with J gene TRBJ1-4, with D tentatively TRBD1 (5 bases). This CDR3 contains 17 residues. CDR1 is SGHTA and CDR2 is FQGNSA in the germline V gene. V was trimmed by 5 bases and J by 3 bases, leaving 19 bases between them. The CDR3 loop is CASSRQLTAEPNEKLFF. Here the CDR3 DNA reads TGTGCCAGCAGCCGACAGCTGACAGCCGAACCTAATGAAAAACTGTTTTTT.

V is TRBV4-3 and J is TRBJ2-7; D may match TRBD1 or TRBD2 (6 bases each). V lost 0 bases and J 3 bases, leaving 15 bases between the germline ends. The CDR3 length is 16 residues. CDR1 is LGHNA, CDR2 YSLEER, per germline. The CDR3 DNA sequence: TGCGCCAGCAGCCAAGAAGACTCGGGGGCCCTCTACGAGCAGTACTTC. Amino acids: CASSQEDSGALYEQYF.

This clone was detected only once. The chain couples TRBV18 to TRBJ1-5; D unresolved. V was cut by 3 bases and J by 2 bases, with 14 bases left in between. The V gene's germline CDR1 is KGHSH and CDR2 LQKENI. This CDR3 has 16 amino acids. In DNA form, the CDR3 reads TGTGCCAGCTCACCGAATGCGCGGACGGGCAATCAGCCCCAGCATTTT. It specifies CASSPNARTGNQPQHF. Complete variable domain (other parts from reference TRBV18 and TRBJ1-5): NAGVMQNPRHLVRRRGQEARLRCSPMKGHSHVYWYRQLPEEGLKFMVYLQKENIIDESGMPKERFSAEFPKEGPSILRIQQVVRGDSAAYFCASSPNARTGNQPQHFGDGTRLSIL.

The rearrangement uses TRBV19 and TRBJ1-2; weak D call: TRBD1 (5 bases). The CDR3 sequence is 11 residues long. Looked up from germline, CDR1 is LNHDA and CDR2 is SQIVND (reference sequence). V was clipped by 5 bases and J by 7 bases, with 8 bases between them. The DNA for the CDR3 is TGTGCCAGTAGTGGGGCACTTGGCTACACCTTC. It is translated as CASSGALGYTF.

The chain employs TRBV28 and TRBJ1-6; D might be TRBD1 (6 bases). The CDR3 has 15 amino acids. Germline-derived CDR1 and CDR2 are MDHEN and SYDVKM. V was shortened by 7 bases and J by 9 bases, with 19 bases between the two germline ends. The CDR3 protein is CASTGGNEDSSPLHF. The CDR3 DNA follows: TGTGCCAGCACTGGTGGTAATGAGGACAGTTCACCCCTCCACTTT.

The V and J genes are TRBV7-8 and TRBJ1-1; possibly TRBD1 for D (5 bases). The CDR3 totals 17 residues. The germline CDR1 and CDR2 sequences are SGHVS and FQNEAQ. Trimming removed 0 bases from V and 1 base from J, with 15 bases in between. The CDR3 bases are TGTGCCAGCAGCTTAGCGCCTAGGGGTCGGACGAACACTGAAGCTTTCTTT. Amino acids: CASSLAPRGRTNTEAFF.

This chain uses TRBV30 with TRBJ1-2; D is possibly TRBD1 (5 bases). Germline CDR1 is GTSNPN and CDR2 is SVGIG (reference sequence). V was pared by 0 bases and J by 4 bases, with 15 bases between. The CDR3 has 15 amino acids. The CDR3 DNA follows: TGTGCCTGGAGTGTAATAGGGGCCGGGAGCTATGGCTACACCTTC. Residues: CAWSVIGAGSYGYTF.

This chain uses TRBV11-2 with TRBJ2-1; no clear D gene. CDR1 is SGHAT and CDR2 is FQNNGV in the germline V gene. Trimming pared 2 bases from V and 7 bases from J, leaving 6 bases between. The CDR3 loop spans 12 amino acids. The CDR3 nucleotides are TGTGCCAGCAGCTTACTAGGGAATGAGCAGTTCTTC. Protein: CASSLLGNEQFF.

The V gene is TRBV5-1, the J gene TRBJ2-3, with 10 bases that match TRBD2. This CDR3 region has 17 residues. V lost 0 bases and J lost 1; bases outside the gene matches: 5. Looked up from germline, CDR1 is SGHRS and CDR2 is YFSETQ. CDR3 sequence (DNA): TGCGCCAGCAGCTTGGCAGGGCTAGCGGGGGGCACAGATACGCAGTATTTT. This sequence encodes CASSLAGLAGGTDTQYF.

The rearrangement joins TRBV5-1 to TRBJ1-3; D may be TRBD1 (6 bases). The germline gives CDR1 SGHRS, CDR2 YFSETQ. There are 16 residues in the CDR3. Trimming removed 4 bases at V and 0 bases at J, with 14 bases between. The DNA of the CDR3 is TGCGCCAGCAGCCCCCTGGGGGCGTCCTCTGGAAACACCATATATTTT. Protein sequence: CASSPLGASSGNTIYF.

This chain uses TRBV19 with TRBJ1-2; maybe TRBD1 (5 bases). Deletions cut 4 bases from V and 4 bases from J, with 13 bases between. Germline lookup yields CDR1 LNHDA and CDR2 SQIVND (reference sequence). The CDR3 covers 14 residues. This CDR3 is CASSRGETSYGYTF. Written as DNA, the CDR3 is TGTGCCAGTAGTAGGGGGGAGACTAGCTATGGCTACACCTTC.

This chain connects TRBV4-2 to TRBJ2-6; 7 nucleotides align to TRBD1. Germline values: CDR1 LGHNA, CDR2 YNFKEQ. J gave up 0 bases and V 0 bases, and 5 bases lay outside the gene matches. The CDR3 consists of 18 residues. The CDR3 nucleotides read TGTGCCAGCAGCCAAGACCTGACAGGGCCCTCTGGGGCCAACGTCCTGACTTTC. As protein: CASSQDLTGPSGANVLTF.

The genes are TRBV11-2 and TRBJ1-1; perhaps TRBD1 as D (5 bases). V was pared by 1 base and J by 5 bases, with 11 bases between. The CDR3 has 14 residues. Germline values: CDR1 SGHAT, CDR2 FQNNGV. The CDR3 loop is CASSLVRGLTEAFF. For the CDR3, the DNA is TGTGCCAGCAGCTTAGTGAGGGGCTTGACTGAAGCTTTCTTT.

The rearrangement links TRBV11-3 to TRBJ2-1; possibly TRBD2 for D (7 bases). The V gene lost 5 bases and the J gene lost 0 bases, with 14 bases spanning the gap. Germline CDR1 and CDR2: SGHNT and YENEEA. The CDR3 has 16 amino acids. The CDR3 DNA reads as TGTGCCAGCAGCCCGAGGGGGGAGGGCTCCTACAATGAGCAGTTCTTC. Translation gives CASSPRGEGSYNEQFF.

This clone appeared once. The chain joins TRBV29-1 to TRBJ1-4; D call uncertain. Per germline, CDR1 SQVTM and CDR2 ANQGSEA. V was clipped by 7 bases and J by 2 bases, with 5 bases between them. The CDR3 has 11 amino acids. The CDR3 sequence: CSAHTNEKLFF. In DNA form, the CDR3 reads TGCAGCGCACATACTAATGAAAAACTGTTTTTT.